This passage covers 22 T cell receptor beta chains from one sample sequenced in a study of T and B cells in COVID-19 patients. Multiplex PCR with BIOMED2 TRB-A/B primer pools amplified TRB rearrangements. TCRdb analysed the multiplex PCR reads with MiXCR anew, one entry per CDR3 protein. Altogether under 7,000 distinct CDR3 sequences are present, about 24% being singletons, with the ten largest covering less than 20%. Blood genomic DNA input for TRB amplification was roughly 250-500 ng. Sequencing was done on a sample of blood. The receptor set was obtained from a human donor with active COVID-19.

This clonotype is a singleton in its sample. CDR3 loop: CSARFEGLRDIQYF. CDR3 DNA: TGCAGTGCTAGGTTTGAGGGGCTTAGGGACATTCAGTACTTC. The chain employs TRBV20-1 and TRBJ2-4; D tentatively fits TRBD1 or TRBD2 (5 bases each). The germline V gene has CDR1 DFQATT and CDR2 SNEGSKA (reference sequence). V gave up 3 bases and J gave up 8 bases, with 17 bases separating them. This CDR3 has 14 amino acids.

A few counts support this clonotype. In DNA, the CDR3 is TGTGCCATCAGTGATAGAGGTGGGACCTCCTATAATTCACCCCTCCACTTT. This sequence encodes CAISDRGGTSYNSPLHF. J is TRBJ1-6 and V is TRBV10-3; D perhaps matches TRBD1 (5 bases). The length of the CDR3 is 17 residues. Germline CDR1 is ENHRY and CDR2 is SYGVKD. Deletions cut 3 bases from V and 0 bases from J, with 12 bases between.

The chain uses TRBV27 and TRBJ2-1, with 8 bases that match TRBD2. The ends lost 4 bases at V and 9 bases at J; junction bases unmatched: 8. Germline CDR1 and CDR2: MNHEY and SMNVEV (reference sequence). This CDR3 contains 14 residues. The CDR3 bases are TGTGCCAGCAGTTCTTCAGCGGGAGTTGGTGAGCAGTTCTTC. The encoded protein is CASSSSAGVGEQFF.

The J gene is TRBJ1-1, the V gene TRBV4-3; D might be TRBD1 (5 bases). CDR1 and CDR2 from the germline V gene are LGHNA and YSLEER. Trimming removed 4 bases from V and 2 bases from J, with 11 bases in between. The CDR3 consists of 14 residues. CDR3 sequence (DNA): TGCGCCAGCAGCCCTTGGACAAGCAACACTGAAGCTTTCTTT. It is translated as CASSPWTSNTEAFF.

V is TRBV12-3 or TRBV12-4 and J is TRBJ2-7, with D possibly matching TRBD1 (6 bases). The CDR3 is made up of 14 amino acids. V gave up 4 bases and J gave up 3 bases, with 13 bases separating them. The CDR3: CASSSTGTNYEQYF. Here the CDR3 DNA reads TGTGCCAGCAGTTCGACCGGGACAAACTACGAGCAGTACTTC.

The CDR3 DNA follows: TGTGCCAGTAGTATAGCTGCGGGGGGGCAGCGCACCGGGGAGCTGTTTTTT. Protein: CASSIAAGGQRTGELFF. The genes are TRBV19 and TRBJ2-2; 9 bases match TRBD2. CDR1 is LNHDA and CDR2 is SQIVND in the germline V gene (reference sequence). J lost 4 bases, V lost 1 base, and 7 bases had no gene match. The CDR3 is 17 residues long.

There are a few counts of this clonotype. This chain joins TRBV7-2 and TRBJ2-5; no clear D. In germline, CDR1 is SGHTA, CDR2 FQGNSA. The CDR3 runs 13 residues. V was shortened by 1 base and J by 1 base, with 4 bases between the two germline ends. CDR3 amino acids: CASSLGFQETQYF. The DNA of the CDR3 is TGTGCCAGCAGCTTAGGTTTCCAAGAGACCCAGTACTTC. Full variable domain (outside the CDR3, taken from reference TRBV7-2 and TRBJ2-5): GAGVSQSPSNKVTEKGKDVELRCDPISGHTALYWYRQSLGQGLEFLIYFQGNSAPDKSGLPSDRFSAERTGGSVSTLTIQRTQQEDSAVYLCASSLGFQETQYFGPGTRLLVL.

The V gene is TRBV28, the J gene TRBJ2-1; 10 positions match TRBD1. The CDR3 runs 15 residues. Losses at the gene ends were 7 bases for V and 2 bases for J; bases not matched to a gene: 5. Germline CDR1 is MDHEN and CDR2 is SYDVKM. The DNA of the CDR3 is TGTGCCAGCATTTCCGGGACAGGGGCCTACAATGAGCAGTTCTTC. It encodes CASISGTGAYNEQFF.

This clonotype was seen ten or more times. The chain recombines TRBV5-5 with TRBJ1-5; possibly TRBD1 for D (6 bases). Germline V gene sequence: CDR1 SGHKS, CDR2 YYEKEE (reference sequence). The V gene lost 6 bases and the J gene lost 5 bases, with 15 bases spanning the gap. The length of the CDR3 is 14 residues. CDR3 region: CASTPAGEDQPQHF. In DNA, the CDR3 is TGTGCCAGCACCCCGGCAGGGGAGGATCAGCCCCAGCATTTT.

The V gene is TRBV19, the J gene TRBJ2-5; TRBD1 matches at 10 bases. CDR3 length: 13 residues. The V segment lost 8 bases and the J segment 5 bases; nucleotides outside the gene matches: 5. Germline CDR1 reads LNHDA; CDR2 reads SQIVND (reference sequence). The CDR3 nucleotides read TGTGCCAGTGGGGACAGGGGAGAGGAGACCCAGTACTTC. This gives the protein CASGDRGEETQYF.

In the case of this clonotype: The limits of the CDR3 on the DNA are not certain, so only TCRdb's listed CDR3 is given. The rearrangement links TRBV7-5 to TRBJ2-7; the table's D call of TRBD1 was not tested on the DNA. TRBV7-5 is deemed a pseudogene. The CDR3 length is 17 residues, termini included. CDR3 residues: CISVPAARGTGSYEQYF.

In this sample, this clonotype is medium-sized (0.01 to 0.1%). The chain joins TRBV6-5 to TRBJ2-7; 7 bases fit TRBD1. The germline V gene has CDR1 MNHEY and CDR2 SVGAGI. V was pared by 4 bases and J by 7 bases, with 7 bases of the junction left unmatched. The CDR3 contains 13 residues. The CDR3 loop is CASSSTGVGEQYF. The DNA for the CDR3 is TGTGCCAGCAGTTCTACAGGGGTGGGGGAGCAGTACTTC.

This clonotype is labeled as medium-sized. The chain couples TRBV12-3 or TRBV12-4 to TRBJ2-5; the match to TRBD2 covers 8 bases. V gave up 6 bases and J gave up 5 bases; unmatched junction bases: 5. CDR3 size: 13 residues. The CDR3 spells CASSFSGVETQYF. As DNA, the CDR3 is TGTGCCAGCAGCTTTAGCGGGGTTGAGACCCAGTACTTC.

By sample share, this clonotype is large. The chain combines TRBV29-1 with TRBJ2-7; weak D call: TRBD1 (5 bases). CDR3 length: 11 amino acids. V lost 4 bases and J lost 4, with 8 bases in between. Germline V gene sequence: CDR1 SQVTM, CDR2 ANQGSEA. For the CDR3, the DNA is TGCAGCGTTGGTTCAGGGTACGAGCAGTACTTC. Protein: CSVGSGYEQYF.

This clonotype was seen repeatedly, ten times or more. This rearrangement joins TRBV6-5 to TRBJ2-1, with 11 bases that match TRBD2. Germline trimming cut 5 bases from V and 1 base from J; bases unmatched to any gene: 7. The germline V gene has CDR1 MNHEY and CDR2 SVGAGI. The CDR3 is 17 residues long. CDR3 loop: CASSTLAGGTSYNEQFF. In DNA, the CDR3 is TGTGCCAGCAGTACTTTAGCGGGAGGGACGTCCTACAATGAGCAGTTCTTC.

A few counts support this clonotype. The chain employs TRBV7-9 and TRBJ1-1; possible D gene TRBD1, 6 bases. Germline values: CDR1 SEHNR, CDR2 FQNEAQ (reference sequence). V lost 6 bases and J 5 bases, leaving 13 bases between the germline ends. The CDR3 consists of 13 residues. CDR3 protein: CASSTQGITEAFF. CDR3 nucleotides: TGTGCCAGCAGTACACAGGGAATTACTGAAGCTTTCTTT.

The CDR3 sequence: CASSLGDRNYGYTF. CDR3 in DNA: TGTGCCAGCAGCTTAGGGGACAGGAACTATGGCTACACCTTC. The rearrangement links TRBV7-2 to TRBJ1-2, with TRBD1 matching 8 bases. Trimming took 1 base from V and 2 from J; bases not matched to a gene: 0. The germline CDR1 and CDR2 sequences are SGHTA and FQGNSA. This CDR3 contains 14 residues.

At least ten counts were recorded for this clonotype. CDR3 loop: CASSEHIGGGYEQYF. CDR3 nucleotide sequence: TGTGCCAGCAGTGAACACATCGGGGGGGGCTACGAGCAGTACTTC. The genes are TRBV6-1 and TRBJ2-7, with 8 bases lining up with TRBD2. CDR3 length: 15 residues. V dropped 2 bases and J dropped 3; count of bases not matched to a gene: 6. CDR1 and CDR2 (germline): MNHNS, SASEGT.

The sample holds a few counts of this clonotype. This chain links TRBV5-1 with TRBJ2-5, with 7 positions matching TRBD2. The ends lost 0 bases at V and 1 base at J; junction bases unmatched: 3. CDR3 length equals 15 residues. Germline CDR1 SGHRS, CDR2 YFSETQ. Here the CDR3 reads CASSLDASGQETQYF. In nucleotides, the CDR3 is TGCGCCAGCAGCTTGGACGCTAGCGGCCAAGAGACCCAGTACTTC.

This clonotype is medium-sized within its sample. The genes are TRBV6-5 and TRBJ2-1; 7 bases are a match to TRBD2. V shed 6 bases and J 8 bases; nucleotides not matched to a gene: 16. This CDR3 is 16 amino acids long. Germline CDR1 MNHEY, CDR2 SVGAGI. CDR3 region: CASRPSSGGEVDEQFF. CDR3 sequence (DNA): TGTGCCAGCAGGCCCTCTAGCGGCGGGGAGGTCGATGAGCAGTTCTTC.

This clonotype is large by share. This chain joins TRBV29-1 and TRBJ2-3; perhaps D is TRBD1 or TRBD2 (5 bases each). The CDR3 totals 10 residues. Trimming shortened V by 6 bases and J by 6 bases, and 7 bases separated the two germline ends. CDR1 SQVTM and CDR2 ANQGSEA come from the germline V gene. This CDR3 reads CSVGADTQYF. The DNA of the CDR3 is TGCAGCGTCGGGGCGGATACGCAGTATTTT.

V is TRBV5-1 and J is TRBJ2-5; D ambiguous. V was clipped by 5 bases and J by 2 bases, with 10 bases between them. CDR1 and CDR2 from the germline V gene are SGHRS and YFSETQ. The CDR3 has 13 residues. The CDR3 sequence: CASRLTPQETQYF. The CDR3 DNA sequence: TGCGCCAGCAGGCTGACCCCTCAAGAGACCCAGTACTTC.